These 8 T cell receptor beta chains were all obtained from the same sample, sequenced in a study of CD8+CD57+ T cells in acquired aplastic anemia. Patients chosen for sequencing had CD8+CD57+ cells that had expanded, as shown by flow cytometry. Both TCR beta VDJ combination and CDR3 sequence profiling were carried out. Genomic DNA was the template for this profiling. Via MiXCR, TCRdb re-called the reads, giving one row per CDR3 protein. The table includes approximately 170,000 distinct CDR3 sequences, around half detected once. Sequenced material: sorted CD4+, CD8+, or CD8+CD57+ T cells (not recorded which) from PBMCs. Every receptor here comes from a human donor with aplastic anemia.

This clonotype has just a few counts. Being one base from a much bigger clone, this may be a read error. This chain uses TRBV20-1 with TRBJ2-7; the D gene could be TRBD1 or TRBD2 (5 bases each). The V and J ends lost 2 bases and 7 bases respectively, with 15 bases between them. The CDR3 covers 13 residues. CDR1 DFQATT and CDR2 SNEGSKA come from the germline V gene (reference sequence). This CDR3 reads CSARSWGWNEQYF. The CDR3 DNA follows: TGCAGTGCTAGATCCTGGGGGTGGAATGAGCAGTACTTC.

This clonotype was seen repeatedly, ten times or more. The chain employs TRBV20-1 and TRBJ2-4, with 12 positions matching TRBD2. The CDR3 runs to 15 residues. Germline lookup yields CDR1 DFQATT and CDR2 SNEGSKA (reference sequence). V shed 0 bases, J shed 8 bases, and the junction held 5 bases outside the gene matches. The CDR3 sequence: CSARDLRLAGDIQYF. In DNA, the CDR3 is TGCAGTGCTAGAGATTTGAGACTAGCGGGAGACATTCAGTACTTC.

Note on this clonotype: As the CDR3 is not closed by the conserved phenylalanine or tryptophan, this likely results from a read error. This sequence joins TRBV25-1 and TRBJ1-2; TRBD1 matches at 7 bases. This CDR3 has 13 residues. Germline values: CDR1 MGHDK, CDR2 SYGVNS. V gave up 5 bases and J gave up 8 bases; unmatched junction bases: 8. In nucleotides, the CDR3 is TGTGCCAGCAGTATACGGGACAGCTACGGCTACACCCTC. Translating it yields CASSIRDSYGYTL.

The chain recombines TRBV7-3 with TRBJ1-1; no clear D. From germline, CDR1 is SGHTA and CDR2 FQGTGA. The CDR3 has 13 residues. Trimming removed 2 bases from V and 1 base from J, with 5 bases in between. Here the CDR3 DNA reads TGTGCCAGCAGCTTATTCGGGAACACTGAAGCTTTCTTT. Translated: CASSLFGNTEAFF.

This clonotype was observed at least ten times. One end of the junction does not line up with germline, which may come from a read error. V gene TRBV20-1 combines with J gene TRBJ1-4; D remains ambiguous. The germline V gene encodes CDR1 DFQATT and CDR2 SNEGSKA (reference sequence). This CDR3 comprises 12 residues. DNA of the CDR3: TGTGTGCCCCGACTGGGAAATGAAAAACTGTTTTTT. Protein sequence: CVPRLGNEKLFF.

V and J are TRBV20-1 and TRBJ1-1; D is undetermined. Trimming removed 4 bases from V and 1 base from J, with 7 bases in between. Germline assignment: CDR1 DFQATT and CDR2 SNEGSKA (reference sequence). This CDR3 is 12 amino acids long. The CDR3 DNA follows: TGCAGTGCTAACACGGGGAACACTGAAGCTTTCTTT. This codes for CSANTGNTEAFF.

This clonotype was seen repeatedly, ten times or more. The V and J genes are TRBV19 and TRBJ2-5; D might be TRBD1 or TRBD2, each matching 5 bases. CDR1 and CDR2 from the germline V gene are LNHDA and SQIVND (reference sequence). The germline V and J ends were trimmed by 5 bases and 5 bases, with 12 bases remaining between them. The CDR3 has 13 residues. As DNA, the CDR3 is TGTGCCAGTAGTCTGGGACCCCAGGAGACCCAGTACTTC. Translation: CASSLGPQETQYF.

The chain couples TRBV20-1 to TRBJ1-5; possible D gene TRBD1, 6 bases. This CDR3 has 13 residues. V shed 4 bases and J shed 3 bases, with 10 bases lying between them. The germline CDR1 and CDR2 sequences are DFQATT and SNEGSKA (reference sequence). The CDR3 sequence: CSANDRTNQPQHF. In DNA form, the CDR3 reads TGCAGTGCTAATGACAGGACCAATCAGCCCCAGCATTTT.